This T cell receptor beta chain was identified in a study of T cell repertoires in cytomegalovirus infection. As for the study in general: Carrying CMV and the relevant HLA type showed in public TCR beta signatures.

Overall study results and limits: Carriage of CMV together with the relevant HLA was identifiable through cumulative public TCR beta family frequency.

MiXCR was run by TCRdb on the reads, yielding one entry per CDR3 protein. Of hundreds of thousands of distinct CDR3 sequences in the sample, approximately 32% were seen once. V was trimmed by 7 bases and J by 4 bases, leaving 9 bases between them. The CDR3 consists of 12 residues. With respect to this clonotype: Its antigen is unknown.

The TCR was taken from a human donor in good health (CMV status not recorded). Some clones in this sample may be carry-over from other donors' samples. V usage is TRBV12-3 or TRBV12-4 and J usage is TRBJ2-3; no firm D call. The material was cultured CD8+ T cells from PBMCs, obtained from culture after CMV antigen stimulation. The CDR3 DNA reads as TGTGCCAGCACGCCGGCCGCAGATACGCAGTATTTT. It translates to CASTPAADTQYF.